This TCR beta chain was identified during a study of blood T cell repertoires in COVID-19. Trimming pared 4 bases from V and 0 bases from J, leaving 15 bases between. This CDR3 contains 17 residues. Germline-derived CDR1 and CDR2 are LNHDA and SQIVND (reference sequence). TCRdb's table, derived via immunoSEQ multiplex PCR, lists solely in-frame clones and lacks some. The sample shows roughly 130,000 clones, about 86% of them seen only once. The chain combines TRBV19 with TRBJ2-2, with D possibly matching TRBD1 (6 bases). Sequences were obtained from peripheral blood. The sequence came from a woman between 45 and 65 years old with acute or convalescent COVID-19. DNA for the CDR3: TGTGCCAGTAGTAACGACCGGACAGCCACGAACACCGGGGAGCTGTTTTTT. Its protein is CASSNDRTATNTGELFF.